What follows is one T cell receptor beta chain and its context. Its antigen is not identified. This sample is drawn from a study of T cell responses to AZD1222 COVID-19 vaccine. As for the study in general: Recipients boosted at about 4 weeks or about 12 weeks are pooled. Points from the study as a whole: Repertoires were obtained solely post-peak T cell response. Baseline antibody screening turned up just a handful of seropositive AZD1222 recipients. The study found vaccine-associated CD4 TCRs spanning spike, dominant at 160-218 and 743-854.

The J segment lost 7 bases and the V segment lost 7 bases, leaving 6 bases of the junction unmatched. Germline V gene data show CDR1 as SQVTM and CDR2 as ANQGSEA. CDR3 length: 12 residues. Some clones are missing from TCRdb's copy, which holds only in-frame ones; the method was immunoSEQ multiplex PCR. In the table there are over 100,000 clones, approximately 88% of which are singletons. The TCR originated in an adult in good health. The sequenced sample was peripheral blood, obtained on day 0 of AZD1222 vaccination. V gene TRBV29-1 combines with J gene TRBJ2-1; 8 nucleotides line up with TRBD2. The CDR3 nucleotides are TGCAGCGGGCTACTAGCGGAAAATGAGCAGTTCTTC. Its protein is CSGLLAENEQFF.